These T cell receptor beta chains were read from a single sample in a study of blood T cell repertoires in COVID-19. Sequencing used immunoSEQ multiplex PCR; TCRdb keeps in-frame clones, though not all of them. The table lists 400,000 or so clones, about nine tenths of them singletons. The sample consisted of peripheral blood. All receptors derive from a woman in her thirties or forties with COVID-19, enrolled during active disease. Each CDR3 is given with its conserved first and last residue. Fields, in order: CDR3 protein, V gene, J gene.

CDR3aa: CASSVAPGGNTEAFF
v_gene: TRBV9
j_gene: TRBJ1-1

CDR3aa: CASSIGTVQPQHF
v_gene: TRBV19
j_gene: TRBJ1-5

CDR3aa: CASSHGANEQYF
v_gene: TRBV3-1/TRBV3-2
j_gene: TRBJ2-7

CDR3aa: CASWDSGSGDEQFF
v_gene: TRBV6-1
j_gene: TRBJ2-1

CDR3aa: CASSYGNRHGQETQYF
v_gene: TRBV6-6
j_gene: TRBJ2-5

CDR3aa: CASSPGAPLGYTF
v_gene: TRBV6-5
j_gene: TRBJ1-2

CDR3aa: CASSARDTRLEKLFF
v_gene: TRBV27
j_gene: TRBJ1-4

CDR3aa: CASSDLRGQGGRDTQYF
v_gene: TRBV6-2/TRBV6-3
j_gene: TRBJ2-3

CDR3aa: CASSPPTGGSYNEQFF
v_gene: TRBV18
j_gene: TRBJ2-1

CDR3aa: CASSPGTGANYGYTF
v_gene: TRBV5-1
j_gene: TRBJ1-2

CDR3aa: CASPPSRDRGREKLFF
v_gene: TRBV28
j_gene: TRBJ1-4

CDR3aa: CASSHRTGGVDTQYF
v_gene: TRBV23-1
j_gene: TRBJ2-3

CDR3aa: CASSERWDRAYEQYF
v_gene: TRBV10-1
j_gene: TRBJ2-7

CDR3aa: CASSPWTSGRAVPFEQFF
v_gene: TRBV18
j_gene: TRBJ2-1

CDR3aa: CASSPHSGRELNTEAFF
v_gene: TRBV4-3
j_gene: TRBJ1-1

CDR3aa: CASSYSGQGKETQYF
v_gene: TRBV6-6
j_gene: TRBJ2-5

CDR3aa: CASSSLRTGASYGYTF
v_gene: TRBV3-1/TRBV3-2
j_gene: TRBJ1-2

CDR3aa: CASIPTGTIFSTDTQYF
v_gene: TRBV28
j_gene: TRBJ2-3

CDR3aa: CASSLVVANTGELFF
v_gene: TRBV7-2
j_gene: TRBJ2-2

CDR3aa: CASSYSGVVNQPQHF
v_gene: TRBV6-5
j_gene: TRBJ1-5

CDR3aa: CASSSTGGGNTIYF
v_gene: TRBV11-2
j_gene: TRBJ1-3

CDR3aa: CASTRGIGDEQYF
v_gene: TRBV7-2
j_gene: TRBJ2-7

CDR3aa: CASSQDGGGKGYGYTF
v_gene: TRBV4-3
j_gene: TRBJ1-2

CDR3aa: CAWSVREDGYTF
v_gene: TRBV30
j_gene: TRBJ1-2

CDR3aa: CASSFTGNYGYTF
v_gene: TRBV28
j_gene: TRBJ1-2

CDR3aa: CASSDRPSGLTLGTDTQYF
v_gene: TRBV6-4
j_gene: TRBJ2-3

CDR3aa: CASSLFGTANTEAFF
v_gene: TRBV5-1
j_gene: TRBJ1-1

CDR3aa: CASSLVGQGRNTGELFF
v_gene: TRBV5-1
j_gene: TRBJ2-2

CDR3aa: CASRPPGGGYGYTF
v_gene: TRBV27
j_gene: TRBJ1-2

CDR3aa: CATRGVLASSYEQYF
v_gene: TRBV27
j_gene: TRBJ2-7

CDR3aa: CASTRSGVYGNTIYF
v_gene: TRBV6-5
j_gene: TRBJ1-3

CDR3aa: CASTRTGVPFSGNTIYF
v_gene: TRBV2
j_gene: TRBJ1-3

CDR3aa: CASSSRDRGSYTF
v_gene: TRBV19
j_gene: TRBJ1-2

CDR3aa: CASSPGHPNTEAFF
v_gene: TRBV18
j_gene: TRBJ1-1

CDR3aa: CASSQIGQSSSYNSPLHF
v_gene: TRBV4-3
j_gene: TRBJ1-6

CDR3aa: CSATGQGANTEAFF
v_gene: TRBV29-1
j_gene: TRBJ1-1

CDR3aa: CASSDDYPPYEQYF
v_gene: TRBV6-1
j_gene: TRBJ2-7

CDR3aa: CASSPRGNEKLFF
v_gene: TRBV7-9
j_gene: TRBJ1-4

CDR3aa: CASRPTSGSTGELFF
v_gene: TRBV28
j_gene: TRBJ2-2

CDR3aa: CASSAPGETEAFF
v_gene: TRBV28
j_gene: TRBJ1-1

CDR3aa: CSASWLAGSQETQYF
v_gene: TRBV20-1
j_gene: TRBJ2-5

CDR3aa: CASSLSQGTGELFF
v_gene: TRBV7-2
j_gene: TRBJ2-2

CDR3aa: CASSFRRGEGTVLGYTF
v_gene: TRBV28
j_gene: TRBJ1-2

CDR3aa: CASSLYRGTEAFF
v_gene: TRBV7-2
j_gene: TRBJ1-1

CDR3aa: CASSSTGESNQPQHF
v_gene: TRBV13
j_gene: TRBJ1-5

CDR3aa: CASSPTSDSSGNTIYF
v_gene: TRBV4-1
j_gene: TRBJ1-3

CDR3aa: CASLKGQGGTEAFF
v_gene: TRBV2
j_gene: TRBJ1-1

CDR3aa: CASSKRETQEKLFF
v_gene: TRBV28
j_gene: TRBJ1-4

CDR3aa: CASSLVLAGTPTDTQYF
v_gene: TRBV11-3
j_gene: TRBJ2-3